This TCR beta chain was captured in a study of CD8 T cells in Susac syndrome. The CDR3 covers 15 residues. V lost 1 base to trimming and J lost 0 bases, with 10 bases between them. Germline V CDR1 and CDR2: GTSNPN, SVGIG (reference sequence). cDNA came from roughly 0.47 to 1 ug RNA primed by random hexamers. TCRdb reprocessed the immunoSEQ multiplex PCR reads via MiXCR and lists one record per CDR3 protein. The sample shows some 120,000 distinct CDR3 sequences, less than 95% of them seen only once. TEMRA cells underwent FACS enrichment and CD8+ and CD4+ T cells underwent negative isolation. J is TRBJ2-1 and V is TRBV30, with D unclear. The source of this sequence is a human donor with multiple sclerosis. The sequenced sample consisted of CD4+ T cells from PBMCs. The CDR3 nucleotides read TGTGCCTGGAGTGGTGACCAGAGCTCCTACAATGAGCAGTTCTTC. It translates to CAWSGDQSSYNEQFF. The full variable domain, in which reference TRBV30 and TRBJ2-1 provide the parts outside the CDR3, is SQTIHQWPATLVQPVGSPLSLECTVEGTSNPNLYWYRQAAGRGLQLLFYSVGIGQISSEVPQNLSASRPQDRQFILSSKKLLLSDSGFYLCAWSGDQSSYNEQFFGPGTRLTVL.